A selection of T cell receptor beta chains follows, all from one sample in a study of CD8 T cells in Susac syndrome. A single record per CDR3 protein comes from TCRdb applying MiXCR to the immunoSEQ multiplex PCR reads. The top ten clones hold roughly 0.11% of a sample with under 550,000 distinct CDR3 sequences, roughly 85% of them seen once. The sequenced material came from CD8+ T cells from PBMCs. The receptors come from a human donor with multiple sclerosis. Each CDR3 is given with its conserved first and last residue. The D gene is left open where the match is weak. The size entry is marked missing in some rows and otherwise reads once, few, many or a size class.

d_call	v_call	j_call	clone_size	cdr3_aa	cdr3_nt
-	TRBV7-9	TRBJ1-3	once	CASQAYSGNTIYF	TGTGCCAGCCAGGCGTACTCTGGAAACACCATATATTTT
TRBD1	TRBV29-1	TRBJ2-1	-	CSVEAQGAYNEQFF	TGCAGCGTTGAGGCCCAGGGGGCGTACAATGAGCAGTTCTTC
TRBD2	TRBV7-2	TRBJ2-7	-	CASSFVPGLAVYEQYF	TGTGCCAGCAGCTTCGTCCCGGGACTAGCGGTCTACGAGCAGTACTTC
-	TRBV5-1	TRBJ1-1	-	CASSLYLGEMNTEAFF	TGCGCCAGCAGCTTGTACCTCGGGGAAATGAACACTGAAGCTTTCTTT
-	TRBV30	TRBJ2-1	-	CAWSLGEQFF	TGTGCCTGGAGTTTGGGTGAGCAGTTCTTC
-	TRBV28	TRBJ2-7	-	CASSFMDSPYEQYF	TGTGCCAGCAGTTTCATGGACAGCCCGTACGAGCAGTACTTC
TRBD2	TRBV10-3	TRBJ2-3	once	CAIRTSGGRTDTQYF	TGTGCCATTCGGACTAGCGGAGGCCGCACAGATACGCAGTATTTT
-	TRBV27	TRBJ2-7	few	CASSLVRQPYEQYF	TGTGCCAGCAGTTTGGTCAGGCAGCCCTACGAGCAGTACTTC
TRBD1	TRBV4-1	TRBJ1-3	-	CASSEISPPGQGRKRVVGNTIYF	TGCGCCAGCAGCGAAATCAGTCCCCCGGGACAGGGAAGGAAGAGGGTGGTCGGAAACACCATATATTTT
-	TRBV29-1	TRBJ2-2	-	CSVVVYGGHTGELFF	TGCAGCGTTGTAGTGTACGGGGGGCACACCGGGGAGCTGTTTTTT
-	TRBV6-1	TRBJ2-6	-	CASSELYGANVLTF	TGTGCCAGCAGTGAATTGTATGGGGCCAACGTCCTGACTTTC
-	TRBV6-5	TRBJ1-2	-	CASSYYGQTDLANYGYTF	TGTGCCAGCAGTTACTACGGACAGACGGACTTAGCTAACTATGGCTACACCTTC
-	TRBV4-1	TRBJ2-7	-	CASWAGTSPYEQYF	TGCGCCAGCTGGGCTGGGACGTCCCCCTACGAGCAGTACTTC
-	TRBV4-1	TRBJ2-7	-	CASSQDVRGTYEQYF	TGCGCCAGCAGCCAAGATGTCAGAGGAACCTACGAGCAGTACTTC
TRBD1	TRBV7-9	TRBJ1-6	-	CASSNRDREVGSPLHF	TGTGCCAGCAGCAACAGGGACAGGGAAGTCGGTTCACCCCTCCACTTT
-	TRBV20-1	TRBJ2-1	-	CSARRRGEQFF	TGCAGTGCTAGGCGGCGTGGTGAGCAGTTCTTC
-	TRBV30	TRBJ2-2	-	CAWSIERLEAGELFF	TGTGCCTGGAGTATCGAGAGACTAGAAGCCGGGGAGCTGTTTTTT
TRBD2	TRBV6-1	TRBJ2-5	-	CAVSRAGQETQYF	TGTGCCGTCAGTAGAGCGGGACAAGAGACCCAGTACTTC
TRBD1	TRBV25-1	TRBJ2-7	-	CASSEFFGVSGDREYEQYF	TGTGCCAGCAGTGAATTTTTTGGGGTGTCTGGGGACAGGGAGTACGAGCAGTACTTC
-	TRBV11-2	TRBJ2-1	-	CASSSQVAGIYEQFF	TGTGCCAGCAGCTCCCAGGTTGCGGGGATATATGAGCAGTTCTTC
TRBD1	TRBV5-5	TRBJ1-1	-	CASSLEVVTGSTEAFF	TGTGCCAGCAGCTTGGAAGTAGTGACAGGGAGCACTGAAGCTTTCTTT
-	TRBV29-1	TRBJ2-1	-	CSVEDRGAGEQFF	TGCAGCGTTGAAGATCGGGGGGCTGGAGAGCAGTTCTTC
TRBD1	TRBV27	TRBJ2-7	-	CASSSTGWGYEQYF	TGTGCCAGCAGTTCGACAGGGTGGGGTTACGAGCAGTACTTC
TRBD2	TRBV20-1	TRBJ2-7	-	CSADASGLSYEQYF	TGCAGTGCAGACGCTAGCGGCCTCTCCTACGAGCAGTACTTC
-	TRBV19	TRBJ1-2	-	CASSIGHGYTF	TGTGCCAGTAGTATCGGACACGGCTACACCTTC
-	TRBV18	TRBJ2-7	-	CASSPPSGESYEQYF	TGTGCCAGCTCACCACCGTCGGGGGAGTCCTACGAGCAGTACTTC
TRBD2	TRBV10-2	TRBJ2-3	-	CASSPLSGGARDTQYF	TGCGCCAGCAGTCCCCTTAGCGGGGGGGCCAGAGATACGCAGTATTTT
TRBD1	TRBV6-2/TRBV6-3	TRBJ1-1	few	CASSYSGDRGDTEAFF	TGTGCCAGCAGTTACTCGGGGGACAGGGGGGATACTGAAGCTTTCTTT
TRBD1	TRBV6-2/TRBV6-3	TRBJ1-5	-	CASSLVLTGDGNQPQHF	TGTGCCAGCAGTTTGGTTTTGACAGGGGATGGCAATCAGCCCCAGCATTTT